This T cell receptor (beta chain) is from a study of T-cell memory formation after mild COVID-19. The overall study: Largely donor-specific TCR clusters were found.

Trimming at V came to 4 bases and at J to 7 bases, leaving 6 bases not matched to a gene. This CDR3 is 14 amino acids long. This clonotype was seen many times. Its target is not known. 5'RACE, which relied on constant-segment primers, yielded TCR alpha and TCR beta cDNA libraries carrying sample barcodes and UMIs. Each CDR3 protein is one row after TCRdb ran MiXCR on the 5' RACE reads. The sample includes approximately 410,000 distinct CDR3 sequences, around 22% of them seen just once. Overall study results and limits: Cross-reactive memory appears to have joined, as suggested by some responding clones showing up in pre-infection memory. Nothing showed for sure that second-wave clones peaking on day 37 were SARS-CoV-2 specific.

V is TRBV12-3 or TRBV12-4 and J is TRBJ2-4; 8 bases align to TRBD2. The source of this sequence is an adult woman who had mild COVID-19 (a few samples of this study predate the infection). Cell type and time point are not known. The sample consisted of PBMCs or a T cell subset sorted from them (not recorded which). The CDR3 DNA is TGTGCCAGCAGTTCCGGGGGGGCCGGGAACATTCAGTACTTC. It yields the protein CASSSGGAGNIQYF.